This T cell receptor beta chain was recorded in a study of cytomegalovirus exposure and HLA in healthy donors. The study, taken as a whole, reports: Subsequent analysis showed first-cohort TCR clusters tending to co-occur in over a hundred validation repertoires. Some TCR beta chains (164 of them) were listed as cytomegalovirus-associated.

Assay used: immunoSEQ multiplex PCR; TCRdb lists only in-frame clones, some missing. Of 150,000 to 180,000 clones in the sample, around 88% were seen once. The CDR3 sequence is 15 residues long. Trimming left V 4 bases short and J 8 bases short, with 21 bases between. The V gene's germline CDR1 is SGHNT and CDR2 YYREEE (reference sequence). In regard to this clone: The antigen is not known.

Sequencing was done on a sample of PBMCs. The origin of this receptor is a man aged 18 to 35 in good health and CMV-seropositive. This sequence joins TRBV5-4 and TRBJ1-2, with D possibly being TRBD1 (6 bases). The CDR3: CASSPPQGPLGGYTF. As DNA, the CDR3 is TGTGCCAGCAGCCCACCACAGGGTCCCCTGGGGGGCTACACCTTC.